Only one count was recorded for the clone carrying this T cell receptor (beta chain). Its specificity is not known. CDR1 is SGHNT and CDR2 is YYREEE in the germline V gene (reference sequence). Trimming removed 10 bases from V and 7 bases from J, with 14 bases in between. The CDR3 extends over 12 amino acids. This record belongs to a study of shared clonotypes between healthy human individuals. The wider study: Sampling drew on donors who were two women and a few men aged 18 to 49. Overall study findings and caveats: Larger estimated richness was generally recorded for naive subsets relative to memory subsets.

Every donor, a Caucasian adult, lived in Nashville, Tennessee. Replicate PCRs run on sorted subsets employed approximately 0.2 ug DNA, 25,000 to 35,000 T cell genomes. The method was immunoSEQ multiplex PCR; TCRdb's version includes in-frame clones alone and lacks a portion of them. This table holds approximately 940,000 clones, approximately 80% found once. The TCR sequence derives from a man aged 18 to 29 in good health. The sequenced sample consisted of memory CD4+ T cells sorted from blood. Noted subset: CD45RA-negative fraction. The chain recombines TRBV5-4 with TRBJ2-2; D gene unclear. CDR3 bases: TGTGCCGTCCGACCTTTAGTCGGGGAGCTGTTTTTT. Its protein is CAVRPLVGELFF.